This T cell receptor (beta chain) was identified in a study of shared clonotypes between healthy human individuals. Study-wide results and caveats: Some naive CD4 clonotypes, 5% to 5.5%, turned up in common across a few donors. Generation probabilities of non-shared clonotypes were lower (relative to those shared by all four donors).

This clone has a single count. Its antigen is unidentified. The CDR3 runs 16 residues. The germline V gene has CDR1 LNHDA and CDR2 SQIVND (reference sequence). Trimming stripped 1 base from V and 2 bases from J, with 15 bases between. The assay was immunoSEQ multiplex PCR, and TCRdb's table has in-frame clones only and misses some. Among around 650,000 clones listed, approximately 96% were seen once. CD45RO-negative, CCR7-selected cells formed the naive CD8 fraction, which excluded terminally differentiated effector memory CD45RA+ cells. Adults of Caucasian background living in Nashville, Tennessee made up all donors.

The rearrangement links TRBV19 to TRBJ2-7, with D perhaps TRBD2 (6 bases). This TCR derives from a young woman in good health. Sequencing was performed on naive CD8+ T cells sorted from blood. CDR3 protein: CASSIGWGVAPYEQYF. In DNA, the CDR3 is TGTGCCAGTAGTATAGGGTGGGGGGTTGCACCCTACGAGCAGTACTTC.